This is a list of T cell receptor beta chains from one sample in a study of Graves' ophthalmopathy and Graves' hyperthyroidism. MiXCR was run by TCRdb on the multiplex PCR reads, yielding one entry per CDR3 protein. The sample lists a few hundred thousand distinct CDR3 sequences, about a sixth seen once, with 2% to 3% in the top ten. The specimen sequenced was peripheral blood. These receptors all come from an adult woman with stable Graves' hyperthyroidism. Each CDR3 is given with its conserved first and last residue. The order of the fields is J gene, V gene, D gene, clone size, CDR3 DNA, CDR3 protein. A D gene is named only where the DNA matches it firmly. The size field is filled for only some rows; it gives once, few, many or a size class.

TRBJ2-7	TRBV24-1	NA	many	TGTGCCACCAGTGATCCTTTCCTATACGAGCAGTACTTC	CATSDPFLYEQYF
TRBJ1-2	TRBV28	NA	many	TGTGCCAGCAGTTTAGTCAGGCCCTATGGCTACACCTTC	CASSLVRPYGYTF
TRBJ1-1	TRBV12-3/TRBV12-4	NA	NA	TGTGCCAGCAGTTCAGGCAGGTCGGCGGGGGGCACTGAAGCTTTCTTT	CASSSGRSAGGTEAFF
TRBJ2-7	TRBV4-1	NA	few	TGCGCCAGCAGCCAAGCCGACTACCCCTACGAGCAGTACTTC	CASSQADYPYEQYF
TRBJ2-7	TRBV4-1	NA	NA	TGCGCCAGCAGCCAAGTCGGTCGGAAAGCCTACGAGCAGTACTTC	CASSQVGRKAYEQYF
TRBJ2-7	TRBV6-5	NA	NA	TGTGCCAGCAGTTCGGGGCACCAATACTACGAGCAGTACTTC	CASSSGHQYYEQYF
TRBJ1-2	TRBV28	NA	many	TGTGCCAGCACCGTAGTGGGGGTATATGGCTACACCTTC	CASTVVGVYGYTF
TRBJ2-5	TRBV6-6	TRBD2	many	TGTGCCAGCAGTTCTAGGACTAGCGGGAGGGCTTGGGAGACCCAGTACTTC	CASSSRTSGRAWETQYF
TRBJ1-5	TRBV19	NA	many	TGTGCCAGTAGTGACAGTTATCAGCCCCAGCATTTT	CASSDSYQPQHF
TRBJ1-2	TRBV20-1	NA	NA	TGCAGTGCTAGACCTTTCGACGGGGCCGGCGGCTACACCTTC	CSARPFDGAGGYTF
TRBJ1-2	TRBV12-3/TRBV12-4	TRBD1	NA	TGTGCCAGCCCCACACCGGACAGGGGGCTGCCACTTTTATTC	CASPTPDRGLPLLF
TRBJ2-2	TRBV9	NA	many	TGTGCCAGCAGCGCGGACATCGTCAACACCGGGGAGCTGTTTTTT	CASSADIVNTGELFF
TRBJ2-4	TRBV29-1	NA	many	TGCAGCGTTGAGGCGCCAAGGGACATTAAGTACTTC	CSVEAPRDIKYF
TRBJ1-2	TRBV9	TRBD1	many	TGTGCCAGCAGCGCAGAGGTCCAGGGGGACTATGGCTACACCTTC	CASSAEVQGDYGYTF
TRBJ1-6	TRBV4-1	NA	NA	TGCGCCAGCAGCCTTCGCGGGCCCGATTCACCCCTCCACTTT	CASSLRGPDSPLHF
TRBJ2-5	TRBV18	NA	NA	TGTGCCACCTTCACACGAGGGGGAGAGACCCAGTACTTC	CATFTRGGETQYF
TRBJ1-2	TRBV28	TRBD1	many	TGTGCCAGCAGTTTATTCTGGGACAGGGTCTATGGCTACACCTTC	CASSLFWDRVYGYTF
TRBJ2-2	TRBV6-2/TRBV6-3	NA	many	TGTGCCAGCAGTTACGACGACACCGGGGAGCTGTTTTTT	CASSYDDTGELFF
TRBJ2-7	TRBV5-1	NA	NA	TGCGCCAGCAGCTCGGGACTCCCTCTTGGGCACGAGCAGTACTTC	CASSSGLPLGHEQYF
TRBJ2-2	TRBV24-1	TRBD1	few	TGTGCCACCAGTGAATGGGGACAGGGGTTAAACGGGGAGCTGTTTTTT	CATSEWGQGLNGELFF
TRBJ2-4	TRBV28	NA	many	TGTGCCAGCAGTTTATCGACATTAGCCAAAAACATTCAGTACTTC	CASSLSTLAKNIQYF
TRBJ2-5	TRBV7-2	TRBD2	many	TGTGCCAGCAGACCAGGAGCGGGAGGGCCTTATAAGACCCAGTACTTC	CASRPGAGGPYKTQYF
TRBJ1-1	TRBV11-2	NA	few	TGTGCCAGCAGCTTACGACAGGATGGCACTGAAGCTTTCTTT	CASSLRQDGTEAFF
TRBJ2-5	TRBV10-3	NA	many	TGTGCCATCAGTGACCAGACCGGGACGGACCCGGGGGAGACCCAGTACTTC	CAISDQTGTDPGETQYF
TRBJ2-7	TRBV9	NA	many	TGTGCCAGCAGCCCTGGGGGTAGCGGCTACGAGCAGTACTTC	CASSPGGSGYEQYF
TRBJ2-5	TRBV5-1	NA	many	TGCGCCAGCAGCCCCTTCAGGGGAGACGAGACCCAGTACTTC	CASSPFRGDETQYF
TRBJ2-5	TRBV11-2	NA	many	TGTGCCAGCAGCGTGGGGCCCCTAGGCGGGAACGGGGAGACCCAGTACTTC	CASSVGPLGGNGETQYF
TRBJ2-7	TRBV6-1	NA	many	TGTGCCAGCAGTGACTACAAGCAGTACTTC	CASSDYKQYF
TRBJ2-7	TRBV2	TRBD2	many	TGTGCCAGCAGTGATAGCGGGACCAGCTCCTACGAGCAGTACTTC	CASSDSGTSSYEQYF
TRBJ1-6	TRBV27	TRBD1	many	TGTGCCAGCAGTTTGAGCCCAGGGGGTAATTCACCCCTCCACTTT	CASSLSPGGNSPLHF
TRBJ1-2	TRBV6-2/TRBV6-3	NA	many	TGTGCCAGCAGTCAGGACCGAAATGGCTACACCTTC	CASSQDRNGYTF
TRBJ1-2	TRBV28	TRBD1	many	TGTGCCAGTGGGACAGGGCTCTATGGCTACACCTTC	CASGTGLYGYTF
TRBJ2-2	TRBV12-3/TRBV12-4	NA	NA	TGTGCCAGCAGTTTAGTTTGGGGTATCGGGGAGCTGTTTTTT	CASSLVWGIGELFF
TRBJ1-5	TRBV20-1	NA	many	TGCAGTGTACGGACTAATCAGCCCCAGCATTTT	CSVRTNQPQHF
TRBJ2-5	TRBV28	TRBD1	many	TGTGCCAGCAGTTCATACATAGGACAGGGCTCCTTAAGCACCCAGTACTTC	CASSSYIGQGSLSTQYF
TRBJ2-7	TRBV5-6	TRBD1	few	TGTGCCAGCAGCTTTAGGGGACAGGGATCCTACGAGCAGTACTTC	CASSFRGQGSYEQYF
TRBJ1-1	TRBV30	NA	NA	TGTGCCTGGAGGGCAGGGCTGAACACTGAAGCTTTCTTT	CAWRAGLNTEAFF
TRBJ2-7	TRBV5-1	NA	many	TGCGCCAGCACCCGGGACAACTCCTACGAGCAGTACTTC	CASTRDNSYEQYF
TRBJ1-1	TRBV6-1	NA	NA	TGTGCCAGCAGTCCACAGAATTTGAACACTGAAGCTTTCTTT	CASSPQNLNTEAFF
TRBJ2-1	TRBV27	TRBD2	many	TGTGCCAGCAGCCCAACGGGAAAGAGCGGGAGAATTGAGAATGAGCAGTTCTTC	CASSPTGKSGRIENEQFF
TRBJ2-7	TRBV29-1	TRBD1	many	TGCAGCGTTGGGGCAGGGGGATCCTACGAGCAGTACTTC	CSVGAGGSYEQYF
TRBJ1-6	TRBV2	TRBD1	NA	TGTGCCAGCGACCCCGGGACAGGGGATCCACCCCTCCACTTT	CASDPGTGDPPLHF
TRBJ1-5	TRBV19	NA	many	TGTGCCAGTAGTATATGGGGTTTCAATCAGCCCCAGCATTTT	CASSIWGFNQPQHF
TRBJ1-5	TRBV27	NA	many	TGTGCCAGCAGTTTATCGATGGGGGACAACTATAGCAATCAGCCCCAGCATTTT	CASSLSMGDNYSNQPQHF
TRBJ2-7	TRBV7-2	NA	many	TGTGCCAGCAGCCCAGATGGGCAGGGGAGCTACGAGCAGTACTTC	CASSPDGQGSYEQYF
TRBJ2-3	TRBV12-3/TRBV12-4	TRBD1	NA	TGTGCCAGCAGCTCGCGGACAGGGGGTACCACAGATACGCAGTATTTT	CASSSRTGGTTDTQYF
TRBJ2-7	TRBV5-1	TRBD1	many	TGCGCCAGCAGCATAGGACAGGGTACAAACGAGCAGTACTTC	CASSIGQGTNEQYF
TRBJ2-2	TRBV6-1	NA	many	TGTGCCAGCAGTGATGGAGTGGTGCGGCGAACCGGGGAGCTGTTTTTT	CASSDGVVRRTGELFF
TRBJ2-7	TRBV27	NA	many	TGTGCCAGCAGTTTAAGCGGGCCTGGAGGGGAGCAGTACTTC	CASSLSGPGGEQYF
TRBJ2-5	TRBV6-5	TRBD1	many	TGTGCCAGCAGCTACAACAGGGGCATGGAGACCCAGTACTTC	CASSYNRGMETQYF
TRBJ2-5	TRBV29-1	NA	many	TGCAGCGTTGAAGAAGTGAACCGGGAAGAGACCCAGTACTTC	CSVEEVNREETQYF